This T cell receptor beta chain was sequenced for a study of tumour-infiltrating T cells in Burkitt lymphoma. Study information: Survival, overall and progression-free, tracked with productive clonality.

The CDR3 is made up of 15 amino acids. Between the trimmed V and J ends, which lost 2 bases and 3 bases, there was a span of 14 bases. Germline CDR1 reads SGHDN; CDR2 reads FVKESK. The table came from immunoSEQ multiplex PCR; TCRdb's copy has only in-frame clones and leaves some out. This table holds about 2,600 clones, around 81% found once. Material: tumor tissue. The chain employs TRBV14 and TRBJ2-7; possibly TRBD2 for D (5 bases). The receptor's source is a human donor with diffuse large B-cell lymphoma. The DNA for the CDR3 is TGTGCCAGCAGCCAACCAGCGGTCGCTGTCTACGAGCAGTACTTC. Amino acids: CASSQPAVAVYEQYF.